Listed here are 18 T cell receptor beta chains from one sample, sequenced in a study of Graves' ophthalmopathy and Graves' hyperthyroidism. Beta-chain TCR CDR3 regions were amplified from RNA transcripts. Investigators did first-round RT-PCR with HTBI primers, then second-round multiplex PCR. Each CDR3 protein gets one entry after TCRdb re-called the multiplex PCR reads with MiXCR. The table has roughly 700,000 distinct CDR3 sequences, about 44% seen once. Material: peripheral blood. Source of these receptors: an adult man with Graves' ophthalmopathy.

CDR3 loop: CASSFGVRNTEAFF. CDR3 bases: TGTGCCAGCAGTTTCGGCGTCAGGAACACTGAAGCTTTCTTT. The rearrangement links TRBV15 to TRBJ1-1; D call uncertain. Trimming removed 10 bases from V and 1 base from J, with 16 bases in between. This CDR3 has 14 residues. Germline loops: CDR1 LNHNV, CDR2 YYDKDF (reference sequence).

In its sample, this clonotype was seen many times. The chain employs TRBV20-1 and TRBJ2-5; 14 nucleotides line up with TRBD2. V shed 6 bases and J 5 bases; nucleotides not matched to a gene: 5. This CDR3 has 14 residues. Germline V CDR1 and CDR2: DFQATT, SNEGSKA (reference sequence). The CDR3 DNA follows: TGCAGTGCAACGACTAGCGGGAGGGGGGAGACCCAGTACTTC. It codes for CSATTSGRGETQYF.

This chain links TRBV5-1 with TRBJ2-3; D uncertain. V was shortened by 4 bases and J by 5 bases, with 8 bases between the two germline ends. CDR3 length: 12 residues. Germline values: CDR1 SGHRS, CDR2 YFSETQ. For the CDR3, the DNA is TGCGCCAGCAGCGTCTCGCGAGATACGCAGTATTTT. The encoded protein is CASSVSRDTQYF.

This chain uses TRBV29-1 with TRBJ2-6; D is perhaps TRBD1 or TRBD2 (5 bases each). Germline V gives CDR1 SQVTM, CDR2 ANQGSEA. Trimming pared 8 bases from V and 9 bases from J, leaving 20 bases between. CDR3 length equals 14 residues. The CDR3 region is CSSDLVWDLNVLTF. Written as DNA, the CDR3 is TGCAGCAGTGACTTAGTATGGGACCTCAACGTCCTGACTTTC.

This clonotype was detected many times. The rearrangement uses TRBV7-6 and TRBJ2-7; the match to TRBD1 covers 9 bases. V dropped 4 bases and J dropped 3; count of bases not matched to a gene: 4. Germline CDR1 is SGHVS and CDR2 is FNYEAQ. CDR3 length: 14 amino acids. The CDR3 region is CASSSGTGFYEQYF. The CDR3 DNA sequence: TGTGCCAGCAGCTCTGGGACAGGGTTCTACGAGCAGTACTTC.

The V call is TRBV19, the J call TRBJ1-3, with D possibly TRBD1 on 6 matching bases. This CDR3 spans 16 amino acids. Germline CDR1 reads LNHDA; CDR2 reads SQIVND (reference sequence). V was clipped by 9 bases and J by 3 bases, with 21 bases between them. CDR3 sequence reads: CASSPPGGPIGNTIYF. The CDR3 nucleotides are TGTGCCAGCTCTCCGCCGGGGGGCCCAATTGGAAACACCATATATTTT. Based on the CDR3 plus reference TRBV19 and TRBJ1-3, the full variable domain is DGGITQSPKYLFRKEGQNVTLSCEQNLNHDAMYWYRQDPGQGLRLIYYSQIVNDFQKGDIAEGYSVSREKKESFPLTVTSAQKNPTAFYLCASSPPGGPIGNTIYFGEGSWLTVV.

The chain carries TRBV7-2 and TRBJ1-6, with TRBD1 matching over 7 bases. Looked up from germline, CDR1 is SGHTA and CDR2 is FQGNSA. The V gene end was trimmed by 6 bases and the J gene end by 5 bases; junction bases not matched to a gene: 4. The CDR3 contains 14 residues. CDR3 DNA: TGTGCCAGCAGGAACACAGGGGATAATTCACCCCTCCACTTT. The encoded protein is CASRNTGDNSPLHF.

This clonotype was recorded a few times. V is TRBV20-1 and J is TRBJ2-7, with D perhaps matching TRBD1 or TRBD2 (5 bases each). The CDR3 is made up of 13 amino acids. From germline, CDR1 is DFQATT and CDR2 SNEGSKA (reference sequence). Between the trimmed V and J ends, which lost 3 bases and 0 bases, there was a span of 9 bases. The CDR3 loop reads CSASGASSYEQYF. CDR3 coding DNA: TGCAGTGCTAGCGGGGCCAGCTCCTACGAGCAGTACTTC.

This clonotype was seen a handful of times. CDR3 sequence reads: CSARDPTGLYEQYF. For the CDR3, the DNA is TGCAGTGCTAGAGATCCCACAGGGCTATACGAGCAGTACTTC. This chain links TRBV20-1 with TRBJ2-7; weak D call: TRBD1 (6 bases). CDR1 and CDR2 from the germline V gene are DFQATT and SNEGSKA (reference sequence). The CDR3 extends over 14 amino acids. V shed 0 bases and J shed 4 bases, with 13 bases lying between them.

Ten or more counts support this clonotype. CDR3 bases: TGTGCCAGCAGCCCTTGGGGGCGCGATTCGGAGACCCAGTACTTC. The encoded protein is CASSPWGRDSETQYF. The chain has TRBV7-2 and TRBJ2-5; tentatively, D is TRBD1 (6 bases). CDR3 length: 15 amino acids. Germline-derived CDR1 and CDR2 are SGHTA and FQGNSA. V was clipped by 5 bases and J by 5 bases, with 18 bases between them.

The J gene is TRBJ2-7, the V gene TRBV4-1; D not certain. This CDR3 spans 13 amino acids. The ends were cut back, 0 bases at V and 2 bases at J, with 5 bases in the middle. CDR1 is MGHRA, CDR2 YSYEKL, per germline. This CDR3 is CASSQEVAYEQYF. The DNA of the CDR3 is TGCGCCAGCAGCCAAGAGGTGGCCTACGAGCAGTACTTC.

The CDR3 is CASSYFQGKETQYF. In nucleotides, the CDR3 is TGTGCCAGCAGTTACTTTCAGGGGAAAGAGACCCAGTACTTC. This chain uses TRBV6-1 with TRBJ2-5, with a weak D call TRBD1 (6 bases). This CDR3 contains 14 residues. Per the germline V gene, CDR1 is MNHNS and CDR2 is SASEGT. Trimming removed 5 bases at V and 3 bases at J, with 13 bases between.

This clonotype was counted ten times or more. V and J are TRBV7-8 and TRBJ1-3; TRBD1 is a possible D gene (5 bases). V lost 7 bases, J lost 2 bases, and 15 bases lay in between. CDR3 length equals 15 residues. CDR1 and CDR2 (germline): SGHVS, FQNEAQ. In DNA form, the CDR3 reads TGTGCCAGCACTCGATATCCAGGGCCTGGAAACACCATATATTTT. Its translation: CASTRYPGPGNTIYF.

This clonotype has just a few counts. The chain uses TRBV25-1 and TRBJ1-2; D is possibly TRBD1 (6 bases). CDR1 is MGHDK, CDR2 SYGVNS, per germline. The CDR3 runs to 13 residues. Between the trimmed V and J ends, which lost 4 bases and 8 bases, there was a span of 14 bases. This CDR3 is CASSVRGRWGYTF. The CDR3 nucleotides are TGTGCCAGCAGTGTCAGGGGACGTTGGGGCTACACCTTC.

The genes are TRBV7-9 and TRBJ1-1; possibly TRBD1 for D (6 bases). The V end lost 8 bases, the J end lost 4 bases, and 20 bases lay between the germline ends. Germline CDR1 is SEHNR and CDR2 is FQNEAQ (reference sequence). The CDR3 consists of 15 residues. CDR3 amino acids: CASQGRGALSTEAFF. DNA of the CDR3: TGTGCCAGCCAGGGACGGGGGGCTCTGAGCACTGAAGCTTTCTTT.

The CDR3 protein is CASGFRGPGGYTF. CDR3 sequence (DNA): TGTGCCAGCGGATTCAGGGGCCCGGGTGGCTACACCTTC. The chain couples TRBV2 to TRBJ1-2; tentatively, D is TRBD1 (6 bases). V was trimmed by 8 bases and J by 7 bases, leaving 17 bases between them. The germline gives CDR1 SNHLY, CDR2 FYNNEI. The CDR3 is 13 amino acids.

This chain links TRBV2 with TRBJ2-5; 10 bases align to TRBD2. The CDR3 sequence is 15 residues long. In germline, CDR1 is SNHLY, CDR2 FYNNEI. The trim removed 5 bases at V and 7 bases at J, leaving 10 bases unmatched. This CDR3 reads CASSTSGGAGGTQYF. In nucleotides, the CDR3 is TGTGCCAGCAGTACCAGCGGGGGGGCCGGAGGGACCCAGTACTTC.

This clonotype was detected ten times or more. This chain uses TRBV2 with TRBJ2-5; tentative D call: TRBD1 (5 bases). Germline V gene data show CDR1 as SNHLY and CDR2 as FYNNEI. V dropped 8 bases and J dropped 4 bases, with 14 bases sitting between them. The CDR3 runs to 13 residues. This CDR3 reads CASLGQERETQYF. CDR3 nucleotides: TGTGCCAGCTTAGGACAAGAAAGAGAGACCCAGTACTTC.